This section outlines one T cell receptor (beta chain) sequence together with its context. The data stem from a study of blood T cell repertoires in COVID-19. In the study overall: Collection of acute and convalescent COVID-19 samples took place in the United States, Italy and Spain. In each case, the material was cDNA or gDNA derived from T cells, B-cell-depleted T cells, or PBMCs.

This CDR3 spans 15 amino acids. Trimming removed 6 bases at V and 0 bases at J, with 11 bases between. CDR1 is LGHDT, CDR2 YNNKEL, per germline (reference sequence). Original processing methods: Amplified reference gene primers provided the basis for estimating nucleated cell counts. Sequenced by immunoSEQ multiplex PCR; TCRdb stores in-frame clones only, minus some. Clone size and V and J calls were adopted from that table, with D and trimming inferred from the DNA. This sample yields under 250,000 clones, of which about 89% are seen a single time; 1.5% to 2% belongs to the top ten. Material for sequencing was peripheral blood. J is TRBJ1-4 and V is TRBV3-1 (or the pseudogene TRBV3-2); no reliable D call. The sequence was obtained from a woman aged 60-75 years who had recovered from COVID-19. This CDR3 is CASSTTGSTNEKLFF. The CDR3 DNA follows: TGTGCCAGCAGTACTACGGGGTCAACTAATGAAAAACTGTTTTTT.